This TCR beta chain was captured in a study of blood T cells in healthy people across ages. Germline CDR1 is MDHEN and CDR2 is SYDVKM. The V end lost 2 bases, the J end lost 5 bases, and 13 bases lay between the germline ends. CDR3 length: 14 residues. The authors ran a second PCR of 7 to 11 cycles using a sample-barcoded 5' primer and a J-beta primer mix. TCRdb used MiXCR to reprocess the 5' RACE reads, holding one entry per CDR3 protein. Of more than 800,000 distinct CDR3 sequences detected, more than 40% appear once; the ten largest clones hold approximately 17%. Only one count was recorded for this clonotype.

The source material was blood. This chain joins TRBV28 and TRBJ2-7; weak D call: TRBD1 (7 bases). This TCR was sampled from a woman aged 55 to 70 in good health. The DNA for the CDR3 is TGTGCCAGCAGTTTAAACCAGGGGGGCAACGAGCAGTACTTC. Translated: CASSLNQGGNEQYF.